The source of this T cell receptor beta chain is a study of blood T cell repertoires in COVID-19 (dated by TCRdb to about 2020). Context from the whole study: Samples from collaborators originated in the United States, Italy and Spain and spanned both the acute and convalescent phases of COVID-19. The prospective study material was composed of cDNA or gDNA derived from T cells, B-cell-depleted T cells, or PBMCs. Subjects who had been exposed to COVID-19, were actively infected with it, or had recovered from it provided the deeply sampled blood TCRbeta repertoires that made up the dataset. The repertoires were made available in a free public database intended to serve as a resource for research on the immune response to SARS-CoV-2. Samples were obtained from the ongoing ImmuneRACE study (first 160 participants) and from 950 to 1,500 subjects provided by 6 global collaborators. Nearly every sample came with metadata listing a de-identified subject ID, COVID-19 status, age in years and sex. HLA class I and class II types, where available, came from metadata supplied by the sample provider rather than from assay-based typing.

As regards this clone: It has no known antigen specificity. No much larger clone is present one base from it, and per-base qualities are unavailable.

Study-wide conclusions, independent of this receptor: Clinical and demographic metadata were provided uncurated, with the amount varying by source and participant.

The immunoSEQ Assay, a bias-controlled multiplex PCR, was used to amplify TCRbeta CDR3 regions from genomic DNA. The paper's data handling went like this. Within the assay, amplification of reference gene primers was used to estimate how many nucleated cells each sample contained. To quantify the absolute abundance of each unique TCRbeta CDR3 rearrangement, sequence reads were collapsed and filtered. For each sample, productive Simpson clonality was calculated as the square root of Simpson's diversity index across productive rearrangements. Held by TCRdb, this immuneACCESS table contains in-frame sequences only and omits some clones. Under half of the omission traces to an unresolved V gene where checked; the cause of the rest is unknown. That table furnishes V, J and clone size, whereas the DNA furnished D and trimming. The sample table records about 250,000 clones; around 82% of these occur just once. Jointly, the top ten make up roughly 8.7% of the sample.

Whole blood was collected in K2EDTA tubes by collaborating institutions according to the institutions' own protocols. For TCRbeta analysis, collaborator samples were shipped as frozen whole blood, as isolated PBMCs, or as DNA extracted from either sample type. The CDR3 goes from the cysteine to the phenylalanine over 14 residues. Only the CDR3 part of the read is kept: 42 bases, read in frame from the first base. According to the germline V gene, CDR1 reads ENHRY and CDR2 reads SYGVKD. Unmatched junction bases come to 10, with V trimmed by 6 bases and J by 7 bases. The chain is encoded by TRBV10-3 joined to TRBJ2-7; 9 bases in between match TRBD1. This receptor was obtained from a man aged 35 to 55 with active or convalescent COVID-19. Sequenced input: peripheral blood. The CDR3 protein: CAIRGDRGGEEQYF. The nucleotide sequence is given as TGTGCCATCAGGGGCGACAGGGGGGGTGAGGAGCAGTACTTC.